This T cell receptor beta chain was captured by sequencing in a study of blood T cell repertoires in COVID-19. The data were produced by immunoSEQ multiplex PCR, yet TCRdb's version contains in-frame clones alone and is incomplete. The table lists approximately 170,000 clones, 82% of them singletons. This CDR3 is 14 amino acids long. With 1 base clipped from V and 4 bases from J, the junction kept 5 bases outside the gene matches. Sequencing input: peripheral blood. The chain employs TRBV5-3 and TRBJ2-7; the match to TRBD1 covers 7 bases. TRBV5-3 is placed among ORFs of uncertain function. The sequence derives from a woman of 80 years or more with active or convalescent COVID-19. The CDR3 reads CARSLRGQQYEQYF. The CDR3 DNA reads TGTGCCAGAAGCTTGAGGGGACAGCAATACGAGCAGTACTTC.